These T cell receptor beta chains were read from a single sample in a study of shared clonotypes between healthy human individuals. Sequencing was performed with immunoSEQ multiplex PCR; in TCRdb, only in-frame clones are kept and a portion is missing. The sample consists of 550,000 to 800,000 clones, roughly 88% of them appearing once. Sequenced sample: memory CD8+ T cells from PBMCs. The source is a young man in good health. Some clones in this sample may be carry-over from other donors' samples. Each CDR3 is given with its conserved first and last residue. The D gene is left open where the match is weak. Rows may omit the clone size; those that give it use once, few, many or a size class.

abundance,j_gene,d_gene,v_gene,CDR3nt,CDR3aa
.,TRBJ1-1,TRBD1,TRBV19,TGTGCCAGTAGTGCCCCCGGGACAGGGCACACTGAAGCTTTCTTT,CASSAPGTGHTEAFF
.,TRBJ2-7,TRBD1,TRBV29-1,TGCAGCGCATTCCTCCTGACGGCAGGGGGCTTCTACGAGCAGTACTTC,CSAFLLTAGGFYEQYF
.,TRBJ2-3,.,TRBV9,TGTGCCAGCAGCGGTGAGGGACACAGCACAGATACGCAGTATTTT,CASSGEGHSTDTQYF
.,TRBJ1-1,.,TRBV19,TGTGCCAGTAGACCAAGGACTGAAATAATGAACACTGAAGCTTTCTTT,CASRPRTEIMNTEAFF
.,TRBJ2-7,TRBD1,TRBV25-1,TGTGCCAGCACCAACACGAGGACAGGCTACGAGCAGTACTTC,CASTNTRTGYEQYF
.,TRBJ1-1,.,TRBV7-2,TGTGCCAGCAGCCCCCCAACAGTCTCTGAAGCTTTCTTT,CASSPPTVSEAFF
.,TRBJ2-1,.,TRBV19,TGTGCCACCGGCCGTCCCTACAATGAGCAGTTCTTC,CATGRPYNEQFF
.,TRBJ2-3,.,TRBV28,TGTGCCAGCAGCTTTCCGGCAGATACGCAGTATTTT,CASSFPADTQYF
few,TRBJ1-1,.,TRBV29-1,TGCAGCGTTGAAGATACTACAGGGCGGAACACTGAAGCTTTCTTT,CSVEDTTGRNTEAFF
.,TRBJ1-4,.,TRBV7-9,TGTGCCAGCAGCTTACTAATTCGACAGGTAGCAACTAATGAAAAACTGTTTTTT,CASSLLIRQVATNEKLFF
once,TRBJ2-1,TRBD2,TRBV4-1,TGCGCCAGCAGCCAAGGTCCTAGCGGGATTCACAATGAGCAGTTCTTC,CASSQGPSGIHNEQFF
.,TRBJ2-1,.,TRBV7-7,TGTGCCAGCAGCTTAGGGGGAGGCCGGGGGAATGAGCAGTTCTTC,CASSLGGGRGNEQFF
once,TRBJ2-7,.,TRBV27,TGTGCCAGCAGTTTATATTTAGACTCCTACGAGCAGTACTTC,CASSLYLDSYEQYF
.,TRBJ2-2,TRBD1,TRBV27,TGTGCCAGCAGCCTGGGGACAGGGTGGACCGGGGAGCTGTTTTTT,CASSLGTGWTGELFF
.,TRBJ2-1,TRBD2,TRBV28,TGTGCCTCTAGCGGGAGGGCCTACGATGAGCAGTTCTTC,CASSGRAYDEQFF
.,TRBJ2-3,TRBD2,TRBV7-6,TGTGCCAGCAGTCCTAGCGGGAGGGCCCGCACAGATACGCAGTATTTT,CASSPSGRARTDTQYF
.,TRBJ2-2,.,TRBV7-6,TGTGCCAGCAGCTTAGGAGGGTATCCCACCGGGGAGCTGTTTTTT,CASSLGGYPTGELFF
.,TRBJ2-1,TRBD1,TRBV27,TGTGCCAGCAGATACGGGACAGGGGACTCCAATGAGCAGTTCTTC,CASRYGTGDSNEQFF
.,TRBJ1-5,.,TRBV28,TGTGCCAGCAGTTTCTACGGGACGGAGTTTTACAATCAGCCCCAGCATTTT,CASSFYGTEFYNQPQHF
.,TRBJ2-6,.,TRBV10-3,TGTGCCATCAGTGAGTCGGCCAGCCCCTCTGGGGCCAACGTCCTGACTTTC,CAISESASPSGANVLTF
.,TRBJ1-2,.,TRBV6-6,TGTGCCAGCAGTTACTTATCCCTTGATGACAAGGGGGGCTACACCTTC,CASSYLSLDDKGGYTF
.,TRBJ1-3,.,TRBV2,TGTGCCAGCAGTGACAGGGACTTCACTGGAAACACCATATATTTT,CASSDRDFTGNTIYF
.,TRBJ1-5,.,TRBV28,TGTGCCAGCAGTCGACAGAAGAATCAGCCCCAGCATTTT,CASSRQKNQPQHF
.,TRBJ2-6,.,TRBV27,TGTGCCAGCAGTCCCCTGACCTCTGGGGCCAACGTCCTGACTTTC,CASSPLTSGANVLTF
many,TRBJ1-5,.,TRBV6-1,TGTGCCACCAGAAGGGGCAATCAGCCCCAGCATTTT,CATRRGNQPQHF
.,TRBJ2-1,.,TRBV7-6,TGTGCCAGCAGCCTCCCACTAGCCGAACCTGACAATGAGCAGTTCTTC,CASSLPLAEPDNEQFF
many,TRBJ2-1,TRBD2,TRBV7-3,TGTGCCAGCAGCTTAAACTTGGCTGGCCTAGCGGGAGCCTCTGTAGGTTTCTCCTACAATGAGCAGTTCTTC,CASSLNLAGLAGASVGFSYNEQFF
.,TRBJ2-7,.,TRBV27,TGTGCCAGCAGTTTATCGGTCGGGGACAACTCCTACGAGCAGTACTTC,CASSLSVGDNSYEQYF
.,TRBJ1-5,.,TRBV7-6,TGTGCCAGCAGCTTAAGGGTGGGATTGCCCCAGCATTTT,CASSLRVGLPQHF
.,TRBJ2-2,.,TRBV9,TGTGCCAGCAGTCCGAACACCGGGGAGCTGTTTTTT,CASSPNTGELFF
.,TRBJ2-7,.,TRBV4-3,TGCGCCAGCAGCCAAGATCGTTATGGTATCTACGAGCAGTACTTC,CASSQDRYGIYEQYF
.,TRBJ2-2,TRBD1,TRBV27,TGTGCCAGCAGTCTCTTCCGGGACAGGGGGCCCGGGGAGCTGTTTTTT,CASSLFRDRGPGELFF
.,TRBJ2-1,.,TRBV14,TGTGCCAGCAGCCAATTTACCTCCTCCAATGAGCAGTTCTTC,CASSQFTSSNEQFF
.,TRBJ1-5,.,TRBV27,TGTGCCAGCAGTTTATTTGGGGATCAGCCCCAGCATTTT,CASSLFGDQPQHF
few,TRBJ1-3,.,TRBV19,TGTGCCAGTATCATGGGACCCAGCTCTGGAAACACCATATATTTT,CASIMGPSSGNTIYF
.,TRBJ2-7,.,TRBV6-1,TGTGCCAGCAGCGTTTCAGGGGTCTACGAGCAGTACTTC,CASSVSGVYEQYF
.,TRBJ1-1,.,TRBV29-1,TGCAGCGTGCGTGATGTGAACACTGAAGCTTTCTTT,CSVRDVNTEAFF
.,TRBJ1-2,.,TRBV29-1,TGCAGCGTTGATGGGGGGCGGTATGGCTACACCTTC,CSVDGGRYGYTF
.,TRBJ1-1,.,TRBV6-6,TGTGCCAGCAGCCCGGTGCGGACTGAAGCTTTCTTT,CASSPVRTEAFF
.,TRBJ2-2,.,TRBV27,TGTGCCAGCAGTTTTTCGGGACCCGGGGAGCTGTTTTTT,CASSFSGPGELFF
.,TRBJ1-1,.,TRBV12-5,TGTGCTAGCTGCGACGCAAACACTGAAGCTTTCTTT,CASCDANTEAFF
.,TRBJ2-7,TRBD1,TRBV27,TGTGCCAGCGGACAGACAGGGAACTACGAGCAGTACTTC,CASGQTGNYEQYF
.,TRBJ2-7,.,TRBV21-1,TGTGCCATCCGCCAGGACAGGAGAACCTACGAGCAGTACTTC,CAIRQDRRTYEQYF
few,TRBJ2-7,.,TRBV7-3,TGTGCCAGCAGACCCAGCGGCTCCTACGAGCAGTACTTC,CASRPSGSYEQYF
.,TRBJ2-1,TRBD2,TRBV6-1,TGTGCCAGCACGACGCTAGCGGGAGGGCGAAATGAGCAGTTCTTC,CASTTLAGGRNEQFF
.,TRBJ1-2,TRBD1,TRBV29-1,TGCAGCGTCTCGGACAGGGGGAATGGCTACACCTTC,CSVSDRGNGYTF
.,TRBJ2-3,.,TRBV15,TGTGCCACCAGCAGAGATCATCCGGGGAGCACAGATACGCAGTATTTT,CATSRDHPGSTDTQYF
.,TRBJ2-1,.,TRBV14,TGTGCCAGCACCCTCCAGGCACACGGGGAGCAGTTCTTC,CASTLQAHGEQFF
.,TRBJ1-1,.,TRBV19,TGTGCCAGTAGTATCTGGATGAACACTGAAGCTTTCTTT,CASSIWMNTEAFF
.,TRBJ2-3,TRBD1,TRBV4-2,TGTGCCAGCAGCCAAGATCCCGGACAGGGAAACACAGATACGCAGTATTTT,CASSQDPGQGNTDTQYF
.,TRBJ1-5,.,TRBV6-5,TGTGCCAGCAAAGCGGACCATAGCAATCAGCCCCAGCATTTT,CASKADHSNQPQHF
.,TRBJ2-7,.,TRBV30,TGTGCCTGGAAAGAAGGGTACGAGCAGTACTTC,CAWKEGYEQYF